Presented here are 16 T cell receptor beta chains from one specimen sequenced in a study of molecular identifiers for immune sequencing clone quantification. TCRdb ran MiXCR on the PCR reads and lists one entry per CDR3 protein. This sample has under 650,000 distinct CDR3 sequences, with just under 20% found just once. Material: naive CD8+ T cells from blood, with Jurkat cell RNA spiked in. Subset indicated: FACS-sorted CD8+CD4-CCR7+CD45RA+ naive T cells. These receptors came from a human donor in good health. Some libraries in this study had Jurkat cell RNA spiked in.

Comment on this clonotype: With a much larger clone just one base away, this may be a read error. V usage is TRBV19 and J usage is TRBJ2-7, with TRBD1 matching 7 bases. The CDR3 contains 12 residues. Germline V CDR1 and CDR2: LNHDA, SQIVND (reference sequence). DNA for the CDR3: TGTGTCAGCACCGGGACAGCCTACGAGCAGTACTTC. Protein sequence: CVSTGTAYEQYF.

V gene TRBV4-1 combines with J gene TRBJ1-2, with no clear D. The CDR3 is 14 amino acids. Germline CDR1 is MGHRA and CDR2 is YSYEKL. Trimming cost V 1 base and J 8 bases, with 14 bases left between them. The CDR3 bases are TGCGCCAGCAGCCAAGCAGGCGGTATCTACGGCTACACCTTC. Translated: CASSQAGGIYGYTF.

This clonotype occurred a few times. The chain links TRBV10-3 to TRBJ2-7; TRBD1 matches at 7 bases. Losses at the gene ends were 3 bases for V and 2 bases for J; bases not matched to a gene: 4. CDR1 is ENHRY and CDR2 is SYGVKD in the germline V gene. The CDR3 totals 14 residues. The CDR3 region has the DNA TGTGCCATCAGTGATTGGACAGGTACCTACGAGCAGTACTTC. This sequence encodes CAISDWTGTYEQYF.

At least ten counts were recorded for this clonotype. The V and J genes are TRBV19 and TRBJ2-3; 9 nucleotides line up with TRBD2. Germline V CDR1 and CDR2: LNHDA, SQIVND (reference sequence). The CDR3 runs to 15 residues. The J segment lost 2 bases and the V segment lost 3 bases, leaving 3 bases of the junction unmatched. CDR3 loop: CASSMTSGYTDTQYF. The CDR3 DNA reads as TGTGCCAGTAGTATGACTAGCGGATACACAGATACGCAGTATTTT.

This clonotype was found many times. This chain connects TRBV7-9 to TRBJ1-1, with D tentatively TRBD1 (5 bases). This CDR3 region has 12 residues. Germline V CDR1 and CDR2: SEHNR, FQNEAQ (reference sequence). V was shortened by 5 bases and J by 5 bases, with 9 bases between the two germline ends. DNA for the CDR3: TGTGCCAGCAGCCCCTGGGGGACTGAAGCTTTCTTT. This encodes CASSPWGTEAFF.

This clonotype has a count of ten or more. J is TRBJ2-7 and V is TRBV20-1; unclear D gene. CDR1 and CDR2 (germline): DFQATT, SNEGSKA (reference sequence). Trimming took off 3 bases at V and 3 bases at J, with 9 bases between the two ends. This CDR3 has 12 residues. The CDR3 loop is CSARDGDYEQYF. The CDR3 nucleotides are TGCAGTGCTAGGGACGGAGACTACGAGCAGTACTTC.

This clonotype was counted many times. This chain uses TRBV7-9 with TRBJ2-2; D is perhaps TRBD1 (5 bases). Germline assignment: CDR1 SEHNR and CDR2 FQNEAQ (reference sequence). The germline V and J ends were trimmed by 2 bases and 1 base, with 11 bases remaining between them. CDR3 length: 16 amino acids. The CDR3, as DNA: TGTGCCAGCAGCTTATTTATGCAGGGGAACACCGGGGAGCTGTTTTTT. It specifies CASSLFMQGNTGELFF.

This sequence joins TRBV11-1 and TRBJ2-1; D ambiguous. CDR3 length equals 14 residues. Trimming cost V 2 bases and J 7 bases, with 12 bases left between them. CDR1 is SGHAT, CDR2 FQDESV, per germline (reference sequence). CDR3 DNA sequence: TGTGCCAGCAGCTTACTGCCCTCTAGGAATGAGCAGTTCTTC. Translating gives CASSLLPSRNEQFF.

This clonotype was seen many times. V gene TRBV2 combines with J gene TRBJ2-3; 8 positions agree with TRBD2. Germline CDR1 reads SNHLY; CDR2 reads FYNNEI. The CDR3 loop spans 14 amino acids. Losses at the gene ends were 10 bases for V and 2 bases for J; bases not matched to a gene: 8. The CDR3 nucleotides are TGTGCCACCCCGGGGCGGGAGGTCACAGATACGCAGTATTTT. The encoded protein is CATPGREVTDTQYF.

This clonotype came up many times. J is TRBJ2-3 and V is TRBV7-3; perhaps TRBD2 as D (6 bases). CDR3 size: 15 residues. Trimming took 5 bases from V and 3 from J, leaving 15 bases between them. Germline loops: CDR1 SGHTA, CDR2 FQGTGA. As DNA, the CDR3 is TGTGCCAGCAGCCCGGGGGTTGGAAAAACAGATACGCAGTATTTT. Translating it yields CASSPGVGKTDTQYF.

This clonotype was picked up many times. The V call is TRBV19, the J call TRBJ1-5; D is perhaps TRBD1 (6 bases). The V end was cut by 5 bases, the J end by 0 bases, with 14 bases between. This CDR3 is 16 amino acids long. Per the germline V gene, CDR1 is LNHDA and CDR2 is SQIVND (reference sequence). The CDR3 sequence: CASSGAGQFSNQPQHF. CDR3 DNA sequence: TGTGCCAGTAGTGGGGCTGGACAGTTTAGCAATCAGCCCCAGCATTTT.

The chain uses TRBV24-1 and TRBJ2-7; the match to TRBD1 covers 9 bases. The CDR3 contains 13 residues. V lost 9 bases and J lost 2; bases outside the gene matches: 4. Germline CDR1 reads KGHDR; CDR2 reads SFDVKD. CDR3 in amino acids: CATQGQGPYEQYF. The CDR3 bases are TGTGCCACCCAGGGACAGGGTCCCTACGAGCAGTACTTC.

This clonotype was counted ten times or more. The gene calls are TRBV2 and TRBJ1-2; D uncertain. Trimming pared 5 bases from V and 2 bases from J, leaving 12 bases between. The germline CDR1 and CDR2 sequences are SNHLY and FYNNEI. The CDR3 is 14 residues long. CDR3 in DNA: TGTGCCAGCAGTATTACGGACTGGAACTATGGCTACACCTTC. It is translated as CASSITDWNYGYTF.

At least ten counts were recorded for this clonotype. This chain uses TRBV20-1 with TRBJ2-5; TRBD2 matches at 8 bases. Germline CDR1 and CDR2: DFQATT and SNEGSKA (reference sequence). The junction had 17 bases not matched to a gene; V was cut back by 0 bases and J by 5 bases. This CDR3 spans 18 amino acids. This CDR3 is CSAREGSGVWPGDETQYF. The CDR3 DNA is TGCAGTGCTAGAGAGGGTAGCGGGGTATGGCCCGGTGATGAGACCCAGTACTTC.

Ten or more counts support this clonotype. V and J are TRBV4-3 and TRBJ2-3, with unresolved D. V lost 2 bases to trimming and J lost 6 bases, with 6 bases between them. The V gene's germline CDR1 is LGHNA and CDR2 YSLEER. The CDR3 totals 12 residues. The CDR3 loop reads CASSQLPDTQYF. The CDR3 coding sequence is TGCGCCAGCAGCCAATTACCCGATACGCAGTATTTT.

Comment on this clonotype: A much bigger clone sits one base away, suggesting this may be a read error. The V call is TRBV4-2, the J call TRBJ2-3; no clear D. The CDR3 is made up of 16 amino acids. Germline CDR1 reads LGHNA; CDR2 reads YNFKEQ. V was clipped by 0 bases and J by 2 bases, with 12 bases between them. CDR3 sequence reads: CASSQEWIGYTDTQYF. CDR3 bases: TGTGCCAGCAGCCAAGAGTGGATCGGCTACACAGATACGCAGTATTTT.